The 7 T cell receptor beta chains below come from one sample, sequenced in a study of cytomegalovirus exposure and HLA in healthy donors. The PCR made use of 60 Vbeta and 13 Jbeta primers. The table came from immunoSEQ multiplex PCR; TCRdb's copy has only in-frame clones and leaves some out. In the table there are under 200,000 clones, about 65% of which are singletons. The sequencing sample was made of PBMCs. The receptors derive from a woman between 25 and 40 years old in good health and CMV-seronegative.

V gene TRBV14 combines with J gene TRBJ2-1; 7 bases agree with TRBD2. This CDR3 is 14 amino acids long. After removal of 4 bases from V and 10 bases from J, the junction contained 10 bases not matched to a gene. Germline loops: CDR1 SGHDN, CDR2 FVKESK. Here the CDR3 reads CASSPRAGVGEQFF. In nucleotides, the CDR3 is TGTGCCAGCAGCCCAAGGGCGGGAGTGGGGGAGCAGTTCTTC. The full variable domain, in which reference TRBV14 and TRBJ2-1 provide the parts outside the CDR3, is EAGVTQFPSHSVIEKGQTVTLRCDPISGHDNLYWYRRVMGKEIKFLLHFVKESKQDESGMPNNRFLAERTGGTYSTLKVQPAELEDSGVYFCASSPRAGVGEQFFGPGTRLTVL.

The CDR3 DNA reads as TGTGCCAGCAGTTTTTTATCTGGAAACACCATATATTTT. This encodes CASSFLSGNTIYF. V and J are TRBV28 and TRBJ1-3, with D unclear. V lost 3 bases and J lost 1, with 4 bases in between. The CDR3 is 13 amino acids. Germline CDR1 and CDR2: MDHEN and SYDVKM.

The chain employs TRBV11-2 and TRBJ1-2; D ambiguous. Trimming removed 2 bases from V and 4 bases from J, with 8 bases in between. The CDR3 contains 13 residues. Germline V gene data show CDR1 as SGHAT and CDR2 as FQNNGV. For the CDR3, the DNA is TGTGCCAGCAGCTTATCTCGTGTCTATGGCTACACCTTC. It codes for CASSLSRVYGYTF.

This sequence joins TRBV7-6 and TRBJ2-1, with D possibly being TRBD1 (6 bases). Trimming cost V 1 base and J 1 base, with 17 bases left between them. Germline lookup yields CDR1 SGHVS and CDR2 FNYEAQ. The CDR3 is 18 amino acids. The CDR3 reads CASSLEAVGGSSYNEQFF. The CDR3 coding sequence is TGTGCCAGCAGCTTAGAGGCGGTTGGGGGCTCGTCCTACAATGAGCAGTTCTTC.

The CDR3 bases are TGTGCCAGCAGCCTCCCCGGACAGGGCAACAATGAGCAGTTCTTC. Its translation is CASSLPGQGNNEQFF. The genes are TRBV4-2 and TRBJ2-1; 8 bases are shared with TRBD1. From germline, CDR1 is LGHNA and CDR2 YNFKEQ. The CDR3 is made up of 15 amino acids. Trimming removed 4 bases from V and 5 bases from J; junction bases left unmatched: 7.

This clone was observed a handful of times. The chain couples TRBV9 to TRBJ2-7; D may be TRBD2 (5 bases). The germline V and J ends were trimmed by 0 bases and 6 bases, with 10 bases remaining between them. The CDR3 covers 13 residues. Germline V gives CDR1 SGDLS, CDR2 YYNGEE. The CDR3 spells CASSVAPSGEQYF. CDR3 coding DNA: TGTGCCAGCAGCGTAGCTCCCAGCGGCGAGCAGTACTTC.

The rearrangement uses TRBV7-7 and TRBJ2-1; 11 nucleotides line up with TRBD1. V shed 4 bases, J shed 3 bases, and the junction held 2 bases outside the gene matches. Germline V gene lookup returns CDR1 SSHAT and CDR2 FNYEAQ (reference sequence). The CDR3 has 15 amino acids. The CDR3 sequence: CASSSGTGGYNEQFF. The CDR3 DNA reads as TGTGCCAGCAGCTCCGGGACAGGGGGCTACAATGAGCAGTTCTTC.